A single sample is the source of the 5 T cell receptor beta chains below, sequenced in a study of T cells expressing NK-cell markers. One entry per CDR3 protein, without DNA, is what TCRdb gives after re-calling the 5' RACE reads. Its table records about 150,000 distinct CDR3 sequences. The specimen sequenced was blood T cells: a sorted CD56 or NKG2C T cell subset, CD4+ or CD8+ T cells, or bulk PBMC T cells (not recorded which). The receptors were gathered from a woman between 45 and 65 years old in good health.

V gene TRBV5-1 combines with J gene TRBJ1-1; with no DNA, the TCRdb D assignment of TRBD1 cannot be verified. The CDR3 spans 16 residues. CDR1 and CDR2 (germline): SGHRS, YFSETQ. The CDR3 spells CASSGGAGSMNTEAFF.

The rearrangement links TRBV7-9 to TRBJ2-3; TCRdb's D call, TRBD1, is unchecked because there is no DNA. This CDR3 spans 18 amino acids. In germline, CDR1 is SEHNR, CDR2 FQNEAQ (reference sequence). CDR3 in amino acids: CASSPGFQDRGQGDTQYF.

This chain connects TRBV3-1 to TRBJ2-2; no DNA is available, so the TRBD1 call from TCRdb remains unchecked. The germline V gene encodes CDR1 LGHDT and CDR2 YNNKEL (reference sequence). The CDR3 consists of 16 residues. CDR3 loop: CASSQGAPGGDGELFF.

The CDR3 loop reads CASSEWMVAGGTYNEQFF. This rearrangement joins TRBV6-1 to TRBJ2-1; TCRdb selects TRBD2, and the lack of DNA leaves this call unchecked. Germline CDR1 is MNHNS and CDR2 is SASEGT. The CDR3 contains 18 residues.

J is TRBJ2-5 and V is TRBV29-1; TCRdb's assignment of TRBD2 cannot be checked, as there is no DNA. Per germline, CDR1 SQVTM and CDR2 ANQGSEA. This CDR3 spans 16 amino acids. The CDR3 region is CSVESREDWVSETQYF. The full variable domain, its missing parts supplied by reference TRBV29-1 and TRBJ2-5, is SAVISQKPSRDICQRGTSLTIQCQVDSQVTMMFWYRQQPGQSLTLIATANQGSEATYESGFVIDKFPISRPNLTFSTLTVSNMSPEDSSIYLCSVESREDWVSETQYFGPGTRLLVL.